The text below deals with one T cell receptor (beta chain). This sample was taken from a study of regulatory T cells in long-lasting Graves disease. Time point defined: newly diagnosed GD, antithyroid drugs for less than 3 months. After RNA was extracted from PBMCs, the TCR library was made from it. For TCR beta, libraries came from iRepertoire HTBI primers and Arm-PCR of CDR3 regions. TCRdb itself ran the multiplex PCR reads through MiXCR, one entry per CDR3 protein. The table includes roughly 500,000 distinct CDR3 sequences, about 13% detected once. The same data also went into a second study, on T cells in Graves' hyperthyroidism and ophthalmopathy.

This TCR was sampled from a young man with Graves disease. This specimen was peripheral blood mononuclear cells (PBMCs), taken at new diagnosis, from a patient treated with antithyroid drugs.

CDR3 protein: CASSLGIRGLRWTEAFF. The CDR3 DNA reads as TGTGCCAGCAGCTTAGGTATTCGGGGACTCCGGTGGACTGAAGCTTTCTTT. V is TRBV7-8 and J is TRBJ1-1, with D possibly matching TRBD1 (5 bases). The germline V gene encodes CDR1 SGHVS and CDR2 FQNEAQ. The length of the CDR3 is 17 residues. The V and J ends lost 1 base and 5 bases respectively, with 20 bases between them.